This TCR beta chain was sequenced during a study of radiation and T cells in renal cell carcinoma. This clone was observed a handful of times. The CDR3 has 17 residues. In germline, CDR1 is MGHRA, CDR2 YSYEKL. With 3 bases removed from V and 3 bases from J, the gap between germline ends came to 18 bases. Indicated time point: blood 2 weeks post-SBRT. Regarding treatment: 15 Gy SBRT to primary tumor, nephrectomy 4 weeks later. Sequenced by immunoSEQ multiplex PCR; TCRdb stores in-frame clones only, minus some. The sample contains more than 150,000 clones, roughly 90% of which appear only once. The sequences come from blood, collected from a patient whose treatment included radiotherapy and nephrectomy. The receptor comes from a woman in her 50s with renal cell carcinoma. The J gene is TRBJ1-5, the V gene TRBV4-1; D remains unclear. The DNA of the CDR3 is TGCGCCAGCAGCCAGGGTTGGGCATACGGATCCAATCAGCCCCAGCATTTT. Translating gives CASSQGWAYGSNQPQHF.